Listed here are 12 T cell receptor beta chains from one sample, sequenced in a study of blood T cell repertoires in COVID-19. The method was immunoSEQ multiplex PCR; TCRdb's version includes in-frame clones alone and lacks a portion of them. This sample has about 160,000 clones, with 90% to 95% found just once. The sequencing sample was made of peripheral blood. These receptors were taken from a woman between 50 and 59 years old with acute or convalescent COVID-19.

In this sample, this clone turned up once. The DNA of the CDR3 is TGTGCCAGCAGCTTAAATAAGGGGGCGAAGGGAAACACTGAAGCTTTCTTT. It translates to CASSLNKGAKGNTEAFF. The chain links TRBV7-3 to TRBJ1-1; 7 nucleotides match TRBD1. The CDR3 sequence is 17 residues long. V was clipped by 1 base and J by 2 bases; unmatched bases: 10. Germline V gene lookup returns CDR1 SGHTA and CDR2 FQGTGA. The full variable domain, with the rest looked up from reference TRBV7-3 and TRBJ1-1, is GAGVSQTPSNKVTEKGKYVELRCDPISGHTALYWYRQSLGQGPEFLIYFQGTGAADDSGLPNDRFFAVRPEGSVSTLKIQRTERGDSAVYLCASSLNKGAKGNTEAFFGQGTRLTVV.

V and J are TRBV5-1 and TRBJ2-7; D uncertain. The CDR3 length is 14 residues. V shed 4 bases and J shed 1 base, with 12 bases lying between them. Germline CDR1 and CDR2: SGHRS and YFSETQ. The CDR3: CASSLTIPSYEQYF. In DNA form, the CDR3 reads TGCGCCAGCAGCCTAACTATCCCGTCCTACGAGCAGTACTTC. Supplemented by reference TRBV5-1 and TRBJ2-7, the full variable domain reads KAGVTQTPRYLIKTRGQQVTLSCSPISGHRSVSWYQQTPGQGLQFLFEYFSETQRNKGNFPGRFSGRQFSNSRSEMNVSTLELGDSALYLCASSLTIPSYEQYFGPGTRLTVT.

The chain employs TRBV28 and TRBJ2-7, with TRBD2 identical over 11 bases. The CDR3 is made up of 13 amino acids. CDR1 MDHEN and CDR2 SYDVKM come from the germline V gene. The CDR3 region is CVVGTSGSYEQYF. The CDR3, as DNA: TGTGTAGTGGGGACTAGCGGTTCCTACGAGCAGTACTTC.

This clone was seen a single time. The chain uses TRBV6-1 and TRBJ2-7; 7 bases agree with TRBD1. Germline V gives CDR1 MNHNS, CDR2 SASEGT. V was clipped by 0 bases and J by 7 bases; unmatched bases: 12. This CDR3 spans 16 amino acids. The CDR3 region has the DNA TGTGCCAGCAGTGAAGCGCTGGGTCAGACAGGGAATGAGCAGTACTTC. Amino acid sequence: CASSEALGQTGNEQYF.

The chain combines TRBV2 with TRBJ2-7, with D tentatively TRBD2 (5 bases). The CDR3 sequence is 14 residues long. V dropped 1 base and J dropped 2 bases, with 9 bases sitting between them. CDR1 SNHLY and CDR2 FYNNEI come from the germline V gene. The CDR3 nucleotides read TGTGCCAGCAGTGAAGGGTTCGGGGCCTACGAGCAGTACTTC. Residues: CASSEGFGAYEQYF.

This clone came up once. The rearrangement uses TRBV7-9 and TRBJ1-3, with 8 bases lining up with TRBD1. This CDR3 has 16 residues. Germline CDR1 and CDR2: SEHNR and FQNEAQ (reference sequence). Trimming at V came to 5 bases and at J to 0 bases, leaving 6 bases not matched to a gene. The CDR3 loop is CASSRQGASSGNTIYF. The CDR3 DNA reads TGTGCCAGCAGCCGGCAGGGGGCTAGCTCTGGAAACACCATATATTTT.

The chain couples TRBV6-5 to TRBJ2-2; D is unresolved. Looked up from germline, CDR1 is MNHEY and CDR2 is SVGAGI. Trimming stripped 5 bases from V and 6 bases from J, with 10 bases between. The CDR3 is made up of 13 amino acids. The DNA for the CDR3 is TGTGCCAGCAGTCCCCGGTCTTCCGGGGAGCTGTTTTTT. Translating it yields CASSPRSSGELFF.

This chain links TRBV29-1 with TRBJ1-2, with 11 bases identical to TRBD1. Germline CDR1 is SQVTM and CDR2 is ANQGSEA. This CDR3 contains 15 residues. The trim removed 7 bases at V and 5 bases at J, leaving 12 bases unmatched. CDR3 sequence: CSARSGQGGIYGYTF. CDR3 nucleotides: TGCAGCGCCCGGTCGGGACAGGGGGGGATTTATGGCTACACCTTC.

The rearrangement joins TRBV19 to TRBJ1-6; 7 bases are a match to TRBD1. The germline CDR1 and CDR2 sequences are LNHDA and SQIVND (reference sequence). The CDR3 loop spans 19 amino acids. The trim removed 4 bases at V and 8 bases at J, leaving 20 bases unmatched. CDR3 loop: CASSTRGILAFMKDSPLHF. For the CDR3, the DNA is TGTGCCAGTAGTACCAGGGGGATCCTCGCTTTCATGAAAGATTCACCCCTCCACTTT. The variable domain in full, with the rest retrieved from reference TRBV19 and TRBJ1-6, is DGGITQSPKYLFRKEGQNVTLSCEQNLNHDAMYWYRQDPGQGLRLIYYSQIVNDFQKGDIAEGYSVSREKKESFPLTVTSAQKNPTAFYLCASSTRGILAFMKDSPLHFGNGTRLTVT.

The chain combines TRBV6-6 with TRBJ1-1; D is unresolved. Trimming left V 5 bases short and J 2 bases short, with 12 bases between. The CDR3 has 14 amino acids. Looked up from germline, CDR1 is MNHNY and CDR2 is SVGAGI (reference sequence). The CDR3: CASSPTGLNTEAFF. As DNA, the CDR3 is TGTGCCAGCAGTCCCACCGGTCTAAACACTGAAGCTTTCTTT.

The V call is TRBV29-1, the J call TRBJ2-5; unclear D gene. The CDR3 covers 13 residues. With 4 bases removed from V and 7 bases from J, the gap between germline ends came to 16 bases. In germline, CDR1 is SQVTM, CDR2 ANQGSEA. CDR3 DNA sequence: TGCAGCGTTGTGACACTCTCAATTGGGACCCAGTACTTC. Its translation is CSVVTLSIGTQYF.

The chain is built from TRBV19 and TRBJ1-2; 11 bases align to TRBD1. Germline V gives CDR1 LNHDA, CDR2 SQIVND (reference sequence). V gave up 10 bases and J gave up 2 bases; unmatched junction bases: 18. The CDR3 loop spans 18 amino acids. In DNA form, the CDR3 reads TGTGCCACTCACCCCGGACAGGGGGCATCATCGGCCAACTATGGCTACACCTTC. Translation: CATHPGQGASSANYGYTF.